This T cell receptor (beta chain) was documented in a study of identifying expanded T cells in peripheral blood. This CDR3 region has 11 residues. Trimming removed 3 bases from V and 6 bases from J, with 2 bases in between. The germline gives CDR1 MDHEN, CDR2 SYDVKM. Sequenced by immunoSEQ multiplex PCR; TCRdb stores in-frame clones only, minus some. The repertoire holds approximately 120,000 clones, about 87% seen once, with 7.5% to 9.5% in the top ten. Study-wide points: Technical replicates showed about 1.1 changed clones; about 2 weeks 15 to 20; four weeks 19. Roughly two-week clone count variance significantly increased as total template count grew.

As to this clone: Its target is not known.

The V gene is TRBV28, the J gene TRBJ1-4; D not certain. The material sequenced was blood. This TCR derives from a person between 18 and 75 years old in good health. This CDR3 is CASSFHEKLFF. CDR3 nucleotides: TGTGCCAGCAGTTTTCATGAAAAACTGTTTTTT.